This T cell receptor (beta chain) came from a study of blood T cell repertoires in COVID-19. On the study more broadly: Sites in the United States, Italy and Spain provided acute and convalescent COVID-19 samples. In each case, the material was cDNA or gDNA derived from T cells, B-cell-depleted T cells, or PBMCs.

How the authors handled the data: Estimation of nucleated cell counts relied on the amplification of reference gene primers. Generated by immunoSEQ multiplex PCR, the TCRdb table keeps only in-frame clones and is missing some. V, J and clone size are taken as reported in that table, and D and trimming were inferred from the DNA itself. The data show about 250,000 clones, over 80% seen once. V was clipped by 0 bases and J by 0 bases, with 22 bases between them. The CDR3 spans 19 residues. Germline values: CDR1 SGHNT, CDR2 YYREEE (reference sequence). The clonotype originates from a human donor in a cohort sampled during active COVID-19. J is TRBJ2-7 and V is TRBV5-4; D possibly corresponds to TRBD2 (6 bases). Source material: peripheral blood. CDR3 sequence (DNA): TGTGCCAGCAGCTTGGGGCTGGGGGACTTCCTCTCTGGCTCCTACGAGCAGTACTTC. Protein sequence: CASSLGLGDFLSGSYEQYF.